Below, 20 T cell receptor beta chains from the same sample are listed, as sequenced in a study of T-cell reconstitution after alpha-beta-depleted transplantation in children. Unique molecular identifiers were used in preparing the TCRbeta library. TCRdb re-analysed the PCR reads in MiXCR, keeping a single row per CDR3 protein. The sample contains some 400,000 distinct CDR3 sequences, roughly 22% of which appear only once. The sample in question was PBMCs from the stem cell graft donor, obtained from the stem cell graft. The receptors shown here come from a human donor who donated a stem cell graft to a child with acute myeloid leukemia.

This chain joins TRBV29-1 and TRBJ2-7, with D possibly matching TRBD2 (6 bases). V lost 3 bases, J lost 2 bases, and 14 bases lay in between. Germline values: CDR1 SQVTM, CDR2 ANQGSEA. The CDR3 runs to 14 residues. CDR3 bases: TGCAGCGTTGACAAGGACGGACTAACCTACGAGCAGTACTTC. This gives the protein CSVDKDGLTYEQYF.

The V gene is TRBV20-1, the J gene TRBJ2-2; possible D gene TRBD1, 5 bases. Trimming took 1 base from V and 0 from J, leaving 12 bases between them. CDR3 length: 16 residues. Germline lookup yields CDR1 DFQATT and CDR2 SNEGSKA (reference sequence). CDR3 nucleotide sequence: TGCAGTGCTAGAGTTGAAAGGGGCTCGAACACCGGGGAGCTGTTTTTT. This codes for CSARVERGSNTGELFF.

In its sample, this clonotype was seen a few times. The V gene is TRBV12-3 or TRBV12-4, the J gene TRBJ1-5; D might be TRBD1 (6 bases). This CDR3 region has 15 residues. The V end was cut by 2 bases, the J end by 3 bases, with 11 bases between. CDR3 nucleotide sequence: TGTGCCAGCAGTTTACGGCAGGGGATCAATCAGCCCCAGCATTTT. Amino acid sequence: CASSLRQGINQPQHF.

This clonotype has a handful of counts. V and J are TRBV4-3 and TRBJ2-1; 8 bases are shared with TRBD1. The CDR3 covers 16 residues. After removal of 3 bases from V and 6 bases from J, the junction contained 10 bases not matched to a gene. The germline CDR1 and CDR2 sequences are LGHNA and YSLEER. CDR3 sequence: CASSHSITGGGNEQFF. The CDR3 DNA reads as TGCGCCAGCAGCCATAGTATAACAGGGGGTGGCAATGAGCAGTTCTTC.

Here the CDR3 reads CASSYPRGTGSTDTQYF. DNA of the CDR3: TGTGCCAGCAGTTACCCCCGCGGGACAGGGAGCACAGATACGCAGTATTTT. The chain links TRBV28 to TRBJ2-3; 9 bases are a match to TRBD1. The V and J ends lost 4 bases and 0 bases, in that order; junction bases with no gene match: 8. Looked up from germline, CDR1 is MDHEN and CDR2 is SYDVKM. The CDR3 spans 17 residues.

The genes are TRBV20-1 and TRBJ1-5; unclear D gene. The CDR3 runs 12 residues. V lost 5 bases and J 2 bases, leaving 7 bases between the germline ends. CDR1 DFQATT and CDR2 SNEGSKA come from the germline V gene (reference sequence). CDR3 nucleotides: TGCAGTGCTGACCGGCGCAATCAGCCCCAGCATTTT. Translation gives CSADRRNQPQHF.

This clonotype was recorded a few times. The V call is TRBV27, the J call TRBJ1-1, with D unclear. CDR3 size: 16 residues. Germline V lookup: CDR1 MNHEY, CDR2 SMNVEV (reference sequence). V gave up 1 base and J gave up 1 base, with 13 bases separating them. The CDR3 nucleotides are TGTGCCAGCAGTTTATACGGCAGCCTGCGGAACACTGAAGCTTTCTTT. Translated, it gives CASSLYGSLRNTEAFF.

This chain links TRBV5-1 with TRBJ2-3, with D tentatively TRBD1 or TRBD2 (5 bases each). The V gene lost 3 bases and the J gene lost 2 bases, with 13 bases spanning the gap. Germline V gives CDR1 SGHRS, CDR2 YFSETQ. The CDR3 sequence is 15 residues long. CDR3 bases: TGCGCCAGCAGCTCAGGGAGATGGGACACAGATACGCAGTATTTT. Translating it yields CASSSGRWDTDTQYF. Based on the CDR3 plus reference TRBV5-1 and TRBJ2-3, the full variable domain is KAGVTQTPRYLIKTRGQQVTLSCSPISGHRSVSWYQQTPGQGLQFLFEYFSETQRNKGNFPGRFSGRQFSNSRSEMNVSTLELGDSALYLCASSSGRWDTDTQYFGPGTRLTVL.

The genes are TRBV28 and TRBJ2-5; D gene unclear. The CDR3 consists of 9 residues. Trimming cost V 10 bases and J 4 bases, with 4 bases left between them. CDR1 is MDHEN, CDR2 SYDVKM, per germline. Here the CDR3 DNA reads TGTGCCACTGGAGAGACCCAGTACTTC. This gives the protein CATGETQYF.

This chain joins TRBV20-1 and TRBJ2-1; the match to TRBD2 covers 8 bases. In germline, CDR1 is DFQATT, CDR2 SNEGSKA (reference sequence). CDR3 length: 17 residues. The ends lost 4 bases at V and 1 base at J; junction bases unmatched: 12. This CDR3 is CSAKNGRAFFSYNEQFF. In nucleotides, the CDR3 is TGCAGTGCTAAAAACGGGAGGGCCTTCTTTTCCTACAATGAGCAGTTCTTC.

The chain couples TRBV12-3 or TRBV12-4 to TRBJ2-7; 10 nucleotides match TRBD2. V lost 5 bases and J lost 3; bases outside the gene matches: 7. There are 15 residues in the CDR3. CDR3 sequence reads: CASSLGSGRDYEQYF. DNA of the CDR3: TGTGCCAGCAGTCTTGGAAGCGGGAGGGACTACGAGCAGTACTTC.

The rearrangement links TRBV7-4 to TRBJ2-1; D tentatively fits TRBD1 or TRBD2 (5 bases each). There are 20 residues in the CDR3. Germline V gives CDR1 SGHVT, CDR2 SQSDAQ. The germline V and J ends were trimmed by 4 bases and 6 bases, with 31 bases remaining between them. For the CDR3, the DNA is TGTGCCAGCAGCTCAAAGTGGGGGAGACCCCACCCGAGCCGCCCCAATGAGCAGTTCTTC. It specifies CASSSKWGRPHPSRPNEQFF.

Only a few counts were recorded for this clonotype. The rearrangement joins TRBV5-6 to TRBJ1-5, with 10 bases that match TRBD1. The CDR3 sequence is 14 residues long. Germline CDR1 is SGHDT and CDR2 is YYEEEE. After removal of 4 bases from V and 7 bases from J, the junction contained 5 bases not matched to a gene. CDR3 coding DNA: TGTGCCAGCAGCGGGACAGGGGACTTCCAGCCCCAGCATTTT. Amino acids: CASSGTGDFQPQHF.

V usage is TRBV20-1 and J usage is TRBJ1-2; D is uncertain. Germline values: CDR1 DFQATT, CDR2 SNEGSKA (reference sequence). Trimming removed 8 bases at V and 6 bases at J, with 13 bases between. The CDR3 consists of 11 residues. CDR3 nucleotides: TGCAGTCTCCCCCTCCTGGATGGCTACACCTTC. Protein: CSLPLLDGYTF.

The chain is built from TRBV5-1 and TRBJ2-3, with 10 bases fitting TRBD1. There are 16 residues in the CDR3. V was pared by 0 bases and J by 3 bases, with 4 bases of the junction left unmatched. Germline V gene sequence: CDR1 SGHRS, CDR2 YFSETQ. Here the CDR3 reads CASSLAGQGLTDTQYF. The CDR3 DNA follows: TGCGCCAGCAGCTTGGCGGGACAGGGGCTGACAGATACGCAGTATTTT.

This clonotype was recorded a few times. The chain carries TRBV4-1 and TRBJ1-2, with D possibly being TRBD1 (5 bases). Germline V CDR1 and CDR2: MGHRA, YSYEKL. V lost 0 bases to trimming and J lost 2 bases, with 10 bases between them. The CDR3 extends over 15 amino acids. The CDR3 nucleotides read TGCGCCAGCAGCCAAGAGACGGGGGAAAACTATGGCTACACCTTC. Protein product: CASSQETGENYGYTF.

The gene calls are TRBV20-1 and TRBJ2-1; 11 bases agree with TRBD2. V was clipped by 1 base and J by 6 bases; unmatched bases: 8. From germline, CDR1 is DFQATT and CDR2 SNEGSKA (reference sequence). This CDR3 region has 16 residues. This chain's CDR3 is CSARAPSGRKGNEQFF. The CDR3 DNA sequence: TGCAGTGCTAGAGCCCCTAGCGGGAGGAAAGGCAATGAGCAGTTCTTC.

The chain uses TRBV4-1 and TRBJ2-7; 13 bases agree with TRBD2. From germline, CDR1 is MGHRA and CDR2 YSYEKL. V shed 1 base and J 3 bases; nucleotides not matched to a gene: 3. This CDR3 has 16 residues. CDR3 sequence (DNA): TGCGCCAGCAGCCAAGCTCGGACTAGCGGGAGCTACGAGCAGTACTTC. It translates to CASSQARTSGSYEQYF.

The CDR3 protein is CASSFSSAYYEQYF. The CDR3 DNA reads TGTGCCAGCAGCTTTAGTAGCGCCTACTACGAGCAGTACTTC. The V and J genes are TRBV11-2 and TRBJ2-7; the D gene is possibly TRBD2 (5 bases). The V and J ends lost 3 bases and 3 bases respectively, with 12 bases between them. This CDR3 has 14 residues. The V gene's germline CDR1 is SGHAT and CDR2 FQNNGV.

To note about this clonotype: A much larger clone lies a single base off, so this may be a read error. This chain joins TRBV27 and TRBJ2-7; 8 bases map to TRBD1. The CDR3 contains 14 residues. Germline lookup yields CDR1 MNHEY and CDR2 SMNVEV (reference sequence). CDR3 amino acids: CPSSLLRQGHEQYF. CDR3 coding DNA: TGTCCCAGCAGTTTACTGCGACAGGGGCACGAGCAGTACTTC.